The present entry profiles one T cell receptor (beta chain) with its context. Its count unrecorded, this clonotype is large (0.1 to 1%) by frequency. There is no known antigen for this receptor. CDR1 and CDR2 are drawn from the germline V gene (reference sequence): DFQATT, SNEGSKA. Inclusive of the bounding cysteine and phenylalanine, the CDR3 is 14 residues long. No DNA was logged. Libraries were constructed by 10x single-cell sequencing. Profiling of CSF cells was done with 10X Genomics single-cell V(D)J and 5' gene-expression libraries. An Illumina NextSeq550 was used to sequence the CSF single-cell TCR libraries. As for how the authors treated the data: V(D)J reads were aligned to the vdj-GRCh38 alts ensemble 2.0.0 reference and processed with the Cell Ranger vdj pipeline. Clonotypes were defined as cell barcodes sharing the same set of productive CDR3 nucleotide sequences. Clonotype information was added to Seurat v3.0 gene-expression metadata to link clonality with transcriptional profiles. Exclusion was applied to CSF cells with more than 1,800 genes, more than 7,500 UMIs or more than 10% mitochondrial reads. CDR3-beta sequences were compared against VDJdb to identify TCRs with known antigen specificity. Only TCRs with complete alpha and beta chains were included in the network analysis of clone sharing, which used the R package qgraph. Each entry corresponds to one CDR3 protein sequence from reads that TCRdb reprocessed, and DNA is not given. TCRdb, not the original authors, processed these V and J calls. The sample table records roughly 540 distinct CDR3 sequences. The top ten clones comprise 9% to 14% of the sample.

This sample stems from a study of CD8 T cells in cerebrospinal fluid in Alzheimer's disease (dated by TCRdb to the early 2020s). Context from the whole study: The study assessed CSF T cell clonal expansion with two single-cell approaches: plate-based nested PCR sequencing and droplet-based sequencing. The study tested whether clonally expanded T cells were present in cerebrospinal fluid from healthy elderly individuals and from patients with neurodegenerative disease. CSF gene-expression analysis, which included Parkinson's disease patients, covered fewer than 30 samples in total. In the droplet-based CSF analysis comparing patients with controls, there were 9 healthy controls (roughly 11,000 cells) and 9 patients with MCI or Alzheimer's disease (around 9,600 cells). Broader findings and caveats from the paper: When the data were pooled, most of the 6 Alzheimer's patients but only 1 of 10 healthy subjects had a highly expanded clone, defined as one making up at least 3% of TCRs. Only samples with detectable clones (roughly eleven healthy, 5 MCI, 5 AD, 6 PD) were included in the overall clonality comparison. The EBV-specific clones were neither the most highly expanded clones nor enriched among patients. In patients with MCI or Alzheimer's disease, the biggest CSF clone accounted for a larger percentage of TCRs than in controls. The authors cautioned that detecting EBV-specific TCRs in CSF does not establish a causal link between EBV and Alzheimer's disease.

Because antigen-specific T cells had previously been reported in Parkinson's disease blood, the researchers used Parkinson's disease patients as a neurodegenerative disease comparison group. Every participant was in good physical condition and had no acute infectious disease. Neurodegeneration in patients was confirmed using biomarkers including neurofilament, amyloid-beta and tau. A live/dead marker was used to sort live CSF cells for droplet-based sequencing. To pellet immune cells, CSF obtained by lumbar puncture was centrifuged at 300g. CSF samples were checked for red blood cells, and any sample contaminated with blood was excluded. CSF cells were cryopreserved in freezing medium, frozen at -80 degrees C overnight, and then transferred to liquid nitrogen for storage. Before analysis, CSF samples were kept in storage for less than seven months.

The sequence derives from a human donor with Parkinson's disease. Sample: cerebrospinal fluid. In this chain, TRBV20-1 is recombined with TRBJ2-7; the TRBD1 assignment by TCRdb is unverifiable without DNA. The CDR3 reads CSARSRGQTYEQYF.